This note documents a single T cell receptor (beta chain) sequence. Its antigen is as yet unknown. In germline, CDR1 is SGHTA, CDR2 FQGTGA. The CDR3 totals 18 residues. The junction had 15 bases not matched to a gene; V was cut back by 5 bases and J by 5 bases. The data were taken from a study of vaccination effects on CD4 cells after COVID-19. Study information: Samples came from a couple of convalescent patients 16 days and one week before vaccination. Study-wide findings and caveats: Clones arising from infection and from vaccination showed marked clonal contraction late after vaccination.

ViraFEST assay sequencing came after antigen-specific CD4+ T cells were expanded with viral peptide pools. Researchers isolated CD4+ T cells once about eleven days of culture had elapsed. The person was diagnosed with PCR-confirmed SARS-CoV-2 infection between March and December 2020. The negative control condition used HIV-1 Nef peptides. In the cultures, half the medium was exchanged for IL-2 medium on days 3 and 7. Assay: immunoSEQ multiplex PCR; the TCRdb copy retains only in-frame clones and omits some. The table has tens of thousands of clones, 76% seen once. The sequencing used CD4+ T cells from PBMCs cultured with HIV peptides, collected before COVID-19 vaccination. Subset described: HIV-1 Nef peptide pool negative control/reference culture. The source of this sequence is a human donor who had a prior SARS-CoV-2 infection. The rearrangement joins TRBV7-3 to TRBJ2-1, with 10 bases lining up with TRBD2. CDR3 sequence reads: CASSARPSGSGVDNEQFF. The CDR3 DNA reads TGTGCCAGCAGCGCCAGGCCTAGCGGGAGCGGAGTCGACAATGAGCAGTTCTTC.